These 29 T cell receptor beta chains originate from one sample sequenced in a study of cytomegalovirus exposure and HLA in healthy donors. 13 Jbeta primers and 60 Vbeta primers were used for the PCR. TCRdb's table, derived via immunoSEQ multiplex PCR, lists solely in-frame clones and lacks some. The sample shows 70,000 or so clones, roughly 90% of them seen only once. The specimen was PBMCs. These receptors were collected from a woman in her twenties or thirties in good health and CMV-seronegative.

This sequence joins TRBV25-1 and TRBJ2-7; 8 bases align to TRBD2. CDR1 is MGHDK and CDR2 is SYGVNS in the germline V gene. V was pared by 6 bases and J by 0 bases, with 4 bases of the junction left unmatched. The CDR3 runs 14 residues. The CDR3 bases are TGTGCCAGCAGAGTAGCGGGAAGCTCCTACGAGCAGTACTTC. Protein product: CASRVAGSSYEQYF.

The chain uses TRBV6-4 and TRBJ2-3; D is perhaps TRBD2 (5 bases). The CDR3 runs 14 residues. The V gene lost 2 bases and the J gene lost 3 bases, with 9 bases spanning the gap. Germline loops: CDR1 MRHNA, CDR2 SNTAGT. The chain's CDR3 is CASSDGGGTDTQYF. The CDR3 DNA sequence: TGTGCCAGCAGTGACGGTGGCGGGACAGATACGCAGTATTTT.

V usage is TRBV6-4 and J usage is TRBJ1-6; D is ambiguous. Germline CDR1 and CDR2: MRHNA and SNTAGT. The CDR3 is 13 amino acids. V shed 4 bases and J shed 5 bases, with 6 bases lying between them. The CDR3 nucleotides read TGTGCCAGCAGTGCCGCAGATAATTCACCCCTCCACTTT. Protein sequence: CASSAADNSPLHF.

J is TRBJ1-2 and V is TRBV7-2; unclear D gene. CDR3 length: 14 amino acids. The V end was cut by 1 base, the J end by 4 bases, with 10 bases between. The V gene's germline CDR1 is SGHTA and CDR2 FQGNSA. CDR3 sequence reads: CASSLDWGGYGYTF. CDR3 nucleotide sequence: TGTGCCAGCAGCTTAGATTGGGGAGGCTATGGCTACACCTTC. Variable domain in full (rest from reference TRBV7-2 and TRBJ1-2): GAGVSQSPSNKVTEKGKDVELRCDPISGHTALYWYRQSLGQGLEFLIYFQGNSAPDKSGLPSDRFSAERTGGSVSTLTIQRTQQEDSAVYLCASSLDWGGYGYTFGSGTRLTVV.

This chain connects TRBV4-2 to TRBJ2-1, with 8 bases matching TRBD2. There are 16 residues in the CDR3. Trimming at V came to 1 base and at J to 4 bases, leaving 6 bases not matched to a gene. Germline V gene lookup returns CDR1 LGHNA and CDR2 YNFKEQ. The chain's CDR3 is CASSQATGLEYNEQFF. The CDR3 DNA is TGTGCCAGCAGCCAAGCGACGGGACTAGAGTACAATGAGCAGTTCTTC.

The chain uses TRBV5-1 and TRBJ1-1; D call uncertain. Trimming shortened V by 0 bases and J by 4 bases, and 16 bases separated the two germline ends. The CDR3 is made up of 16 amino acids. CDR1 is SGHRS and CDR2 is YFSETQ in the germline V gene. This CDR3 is CASSLAGSQTSTEAFF. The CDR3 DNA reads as TGCGCCAGCAGCTTGGCAGGTTCTCAAACCAGCACTGAAGCTTTCTTT. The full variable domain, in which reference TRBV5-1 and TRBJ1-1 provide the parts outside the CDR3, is KAGVTQTPRYLIKTRGQQVTLSCSPISGHRSVSWYQQTPGQGLQFLFEYFSETQRNKGNFPGRFSGRQFSNSRSEMNVSTLELGDSALYLCASSLAGSQTSTEAFFGQGTRLTVV.

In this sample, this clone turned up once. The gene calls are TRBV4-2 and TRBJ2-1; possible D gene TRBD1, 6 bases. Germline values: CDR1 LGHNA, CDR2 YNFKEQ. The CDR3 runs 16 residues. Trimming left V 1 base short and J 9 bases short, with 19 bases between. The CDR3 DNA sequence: TGTGCCAGCAGCCAAGTGCAGGGGATAGACTTTGGTGAGCAGTTCTTC. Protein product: CASSQVQGIDFGEQFF.

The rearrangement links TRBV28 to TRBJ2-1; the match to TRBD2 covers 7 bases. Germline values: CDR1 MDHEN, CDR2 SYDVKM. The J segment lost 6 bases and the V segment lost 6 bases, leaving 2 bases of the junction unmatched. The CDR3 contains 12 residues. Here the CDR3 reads CASRGGFNEQFF. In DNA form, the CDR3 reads TGTGCCAGCAGGGGAGGGTTCAATGAGCAGTTCTTC.

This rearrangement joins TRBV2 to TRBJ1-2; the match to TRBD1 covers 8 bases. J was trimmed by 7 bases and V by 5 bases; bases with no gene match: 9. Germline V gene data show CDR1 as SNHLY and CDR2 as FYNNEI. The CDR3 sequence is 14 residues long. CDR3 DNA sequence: TGTGCCAGCAGTTACCGGACAGGGACGGCTGGCTACACCTTC. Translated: CASSYRTGTAGYTF.

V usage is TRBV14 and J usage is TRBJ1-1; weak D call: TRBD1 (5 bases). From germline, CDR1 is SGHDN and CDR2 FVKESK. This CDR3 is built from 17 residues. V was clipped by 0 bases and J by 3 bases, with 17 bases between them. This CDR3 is CASSQDLMEGRDTEAFF. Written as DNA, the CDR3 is TGTGCCAGCAGCCAAGATCTGATGGAGGGCAGGGACACTGAAGCTTTCTTT.

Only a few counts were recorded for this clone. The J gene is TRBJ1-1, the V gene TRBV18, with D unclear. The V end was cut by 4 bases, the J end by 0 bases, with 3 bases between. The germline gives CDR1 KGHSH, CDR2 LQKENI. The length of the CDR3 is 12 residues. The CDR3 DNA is TGTGCCAGCTCACTAGTGAACACTGAAGCTTTCTTT. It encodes CASSLVNTEAFF.

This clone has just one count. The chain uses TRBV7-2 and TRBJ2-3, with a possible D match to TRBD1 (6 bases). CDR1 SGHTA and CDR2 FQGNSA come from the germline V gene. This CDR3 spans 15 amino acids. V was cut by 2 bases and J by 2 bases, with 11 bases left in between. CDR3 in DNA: TGTGCCAGCAGCTTACAGGGGCAGTACACAGATACGCAGTATTTT. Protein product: CASSLQGQYTDTQYF.

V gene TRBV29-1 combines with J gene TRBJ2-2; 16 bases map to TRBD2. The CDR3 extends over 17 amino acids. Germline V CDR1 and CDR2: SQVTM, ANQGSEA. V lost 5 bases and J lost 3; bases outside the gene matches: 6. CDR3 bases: TGCAGCGTTTCCGGGACTAGCGGGAGGGCGGACACCGGGGAGCTGTTTTTT. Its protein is CSVSGTSGRADTGELFF.

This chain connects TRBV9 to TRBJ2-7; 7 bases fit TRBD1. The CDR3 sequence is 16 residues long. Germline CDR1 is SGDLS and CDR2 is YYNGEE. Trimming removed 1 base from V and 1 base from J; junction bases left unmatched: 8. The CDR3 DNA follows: TGTGCCAGCAGCGTACTCGCCGGGACAGCGTCCTACGAGCAGTACTTC. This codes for CASSVLAGTASYEQYF.

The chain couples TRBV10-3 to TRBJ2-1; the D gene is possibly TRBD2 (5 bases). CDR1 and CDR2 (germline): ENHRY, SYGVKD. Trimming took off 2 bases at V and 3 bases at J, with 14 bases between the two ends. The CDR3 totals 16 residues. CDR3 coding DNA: TGTGCCATCAGTGAGGATATGAGCGGTCTCTACAATGAGCAGTTCTTC. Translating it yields CAISEDMSGLYNEQFF.

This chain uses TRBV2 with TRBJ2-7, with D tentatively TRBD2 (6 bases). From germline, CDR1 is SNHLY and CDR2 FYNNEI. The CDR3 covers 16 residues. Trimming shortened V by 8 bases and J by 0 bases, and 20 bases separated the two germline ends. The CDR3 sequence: CASQDGSAGRSYEQYF. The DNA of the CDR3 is TGTGCCAGCCAAGACGGGAGCGCGGGCCGCTCCTACGAGCAGTACTTC.

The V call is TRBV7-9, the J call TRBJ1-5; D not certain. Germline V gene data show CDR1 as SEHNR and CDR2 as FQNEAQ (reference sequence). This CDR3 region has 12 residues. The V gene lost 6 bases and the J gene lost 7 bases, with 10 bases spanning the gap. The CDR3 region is CASSSGGQPQHF. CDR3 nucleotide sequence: TGTGCCAGCAGTTCCGGCGGACAGCCCCAGCATTTT.

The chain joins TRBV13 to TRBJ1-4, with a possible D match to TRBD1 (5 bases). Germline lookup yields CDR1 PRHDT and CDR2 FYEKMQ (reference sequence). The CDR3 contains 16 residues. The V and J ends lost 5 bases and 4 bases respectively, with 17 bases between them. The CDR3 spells CASSDSGWGDNEKLFF. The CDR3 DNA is TGTGCCAGCAGCGACTCCGGCTGGGGGGATAATGAAAAACTGTTTTTT.

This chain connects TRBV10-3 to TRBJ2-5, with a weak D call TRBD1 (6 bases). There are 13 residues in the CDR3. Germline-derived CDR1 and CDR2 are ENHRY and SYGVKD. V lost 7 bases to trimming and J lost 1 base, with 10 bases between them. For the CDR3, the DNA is TGTGCCATCACAAGGGACACCCAAGAGACCCAGTACTTC. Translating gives CAITRDTQETQYF.

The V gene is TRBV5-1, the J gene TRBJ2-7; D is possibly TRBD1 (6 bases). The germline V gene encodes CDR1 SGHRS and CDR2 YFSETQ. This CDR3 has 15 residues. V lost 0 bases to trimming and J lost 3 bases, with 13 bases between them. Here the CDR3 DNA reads TGCGCCAGCAGCTTGGCCCGGACAGATATCTACGAGCAGTACTTC. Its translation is CASSLARTDIYEQYF. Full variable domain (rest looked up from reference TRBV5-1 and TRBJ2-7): KAGVTQTPRYLIKTRGQQVTLSCSPISGHRSVSWYQQTPGQGLQFLFEYFSETQRNKGNFPGRFSGRQFSNSRSEMNVSTLELGDSALYLCASSLARTDIYEQYFGPGTRLTVT.

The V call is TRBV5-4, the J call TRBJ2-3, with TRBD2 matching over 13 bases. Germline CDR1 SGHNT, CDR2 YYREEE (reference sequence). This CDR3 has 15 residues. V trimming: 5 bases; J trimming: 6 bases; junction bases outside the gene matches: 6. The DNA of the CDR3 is TGTGCCAGCAGTCGGACTAGCGGGAGTACCGATACGCAGTATTTT. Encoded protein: CASSRTSGSTDTQYF.

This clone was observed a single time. This chain's CDR3 is CASSLAAGAYYGYTF. The CDR3 DNA reads as TGTGCCAGCAGCTTAGCTGCAGGGGCCTACTATGGCTACACCTTC. The chain is built from TRBV7-2 and TRBJ1-2; a possible D gene is TRBD1 (6 bases). This CDR3 has 15 amino acids. Germline lookup yields CDR1 SGHTA and CDR2 FQGNSA. The V end lost 0 bases, the J end lost 3 bases, and 11 bases lay between the germline ends. Filled out from reference TRBV7-2 and TRBJ1-2, the complete variable domain reads GAGVSQSPSNKVTEKGKDVELRCDPISGHTALYWYRQSLGQGLEFLIYFQGNSAPDKSGLPSDRFSAERTGGSVSTLTIQRTQQEDSAVYLCASSLAAGAYYGYTFGSGTRLTVV.

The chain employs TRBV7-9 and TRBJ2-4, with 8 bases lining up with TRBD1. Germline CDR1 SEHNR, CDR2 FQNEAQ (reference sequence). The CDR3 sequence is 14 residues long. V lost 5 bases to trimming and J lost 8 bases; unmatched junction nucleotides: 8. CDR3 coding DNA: TGTGCCAGCAGCCCCGGACAGGGATGGGACATTCAGTACTTC. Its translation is CASSPGQGWDIQYF.

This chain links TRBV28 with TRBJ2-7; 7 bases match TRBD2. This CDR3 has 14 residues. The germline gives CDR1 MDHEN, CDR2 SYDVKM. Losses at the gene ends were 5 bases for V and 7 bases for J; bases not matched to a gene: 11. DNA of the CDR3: TGTGCCAGCAGTCCCCCCCGCAGGGAGGGAGAGCAGTACTTC. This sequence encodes CASSPPRREGEQYF.

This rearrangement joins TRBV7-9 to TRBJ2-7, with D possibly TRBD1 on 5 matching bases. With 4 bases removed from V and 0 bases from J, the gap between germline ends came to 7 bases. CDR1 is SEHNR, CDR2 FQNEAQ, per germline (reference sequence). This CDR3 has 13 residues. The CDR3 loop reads CASSWQGSYEQYF. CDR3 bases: TGTGCCAGCAGCTGGCAGGGCTCCTACGAGCAGTACTTC.

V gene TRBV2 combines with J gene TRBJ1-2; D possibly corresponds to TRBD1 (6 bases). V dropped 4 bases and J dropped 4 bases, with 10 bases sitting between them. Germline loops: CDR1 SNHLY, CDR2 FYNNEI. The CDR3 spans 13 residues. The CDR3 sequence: CASSATGFYGYTF. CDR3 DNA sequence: TGTGCCAGCAGTGCCACAGGGTTCTATGGCTACACCTTC.

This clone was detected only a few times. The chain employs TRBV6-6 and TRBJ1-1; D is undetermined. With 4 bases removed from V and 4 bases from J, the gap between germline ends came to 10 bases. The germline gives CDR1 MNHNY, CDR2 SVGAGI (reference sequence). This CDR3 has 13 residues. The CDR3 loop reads CASSFTGSTEAFF. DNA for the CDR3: TGTGCCAGCAGTTTTACGGGGAGCACTGAAGCTTTCTTT.

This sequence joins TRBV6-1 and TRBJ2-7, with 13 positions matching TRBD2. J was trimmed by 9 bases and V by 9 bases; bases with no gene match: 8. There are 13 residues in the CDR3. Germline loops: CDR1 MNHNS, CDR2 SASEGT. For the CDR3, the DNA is TGTGCCAGTACTGGACTAGCGGGAGAATGGCAGTACTTC. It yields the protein CASTGLAGEWQYF.

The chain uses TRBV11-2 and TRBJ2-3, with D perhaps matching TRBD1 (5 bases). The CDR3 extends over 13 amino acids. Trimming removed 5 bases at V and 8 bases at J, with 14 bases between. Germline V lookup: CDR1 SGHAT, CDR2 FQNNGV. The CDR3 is CASSTTPGSTQYF. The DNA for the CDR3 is TGTGCCAGCAGCACAACCCCAGGGTCTACGCAGTATTTT. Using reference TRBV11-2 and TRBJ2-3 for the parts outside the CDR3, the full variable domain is EAGVAQSPRYKIIEKRQSVAFWCNPISGHATLYWYQQILGQGPKLLIQFQNNGVVDDSQLPKDRFSAERLKGVDSTLKIQPAKLEDSAVYLCASSTTPGSTQYFGPGTRLTVL.